The 18 T cell receptor beta chains below come from one sample, sequenced in a study of blood T cell repertoires in COVID-19. Assay used: immunoSEQ multiplex PCR; TCRdb lists only in-frame clones, some missing. Among some 230,000 clones listed, about 85% were seen once. Sequencing was performed on peripheral blood. These receptors came from a middle-aged man with acute or convalescent COVID-19.

The rearrangement uses TRBV6-5 and TRBJ1-2, with D possibly TRBD1 on 6 matching bases. V was shortened by 7 bases and J by 4 bases, with 13 bases between the two germline ends. This CDR3 is built from 13 residues. Germline V CDR1 and CDR2: MNHEY, SVGAGI. The CDR3 sequence: CASTQGGVYGYTF. In DNA form, the CDR3 reads TGTGCCAGCACCCAAGGGGGGGTCTATGGCTACACCTTC.

This clone was seen only once. Other DNA sequences in this specimen translate into the identical CDR3. V usage is TRBV29-1 and J usage is TRBJ1-2; D not certain. The CDR3 spans 11 residues. Germline V CDR1 and CDR2: SQVTM, ANQGSEA. V lost 5 bases and J 8 bases, leaving 12 bases between the germline ends. CDR3 nucleotide sequence: TGCAGCGTTCCAGATCGCGGGGGCTACACCTTC. This gives the protein CSVPDRGGYTF.

The CDR3 DNA is TGTGCCAGCACCTATGGACAGGGCCGATCGAACGTCCTGACTTTC. Residues: CASTYGQGRSNVLTF. The J gene is TRBJ2-6, the V gene TRBV5-8; 8 bases match TRBD1. Losses at the gene ends were 6 bases for V and 10 bases for J; bases not matched to a gene: 12. Germline V lookup: CDR1 SGHTS, CDR2 YDEGEE. The CDR3 spans 15 residues. The full variable domain, its missing parts supplied by reference TRBV5-8 and TRBJ2-6, is EAGVTQSPTHLIKTRGQQATLRCSPISGHTSVYWYQQALGLGLQFLLWYDEGEERNRGNFPPRFSGRQFPNYSSELNVNALELEDSALYLCASTYGQGRSNVLTFGAGSRLTVL.

The V gene is TRBV5-5, the J gene TRBJ1-2; D is uncertain. CDR1 SGHKS and CDR2 YYEKEE come from the germline V gene (reference sequence). The CDR3 is 15 residues long. V was shortened by 0 bases and J by 7 bases, with 16 bases between the two germline ends. The CDR3 region is CASSLDGWRESGYTF. The CDR3 nucleotides are TGTGCCAGCAGCTTGGATGGCTGGAGGGAGAGTGGCTACACCTTC.

The chain carries TRBV27 and TRBJ1-4; weak D call: TRBD1 (6 bases). Trimming pared 2 bases from V and 0 bases from J, leaving 13 bases between. CDR3 size: 17 residues. Germline assignment: CDR1 MNHEY and CDR2 SMNVEV (reference sequence). The CDR3 reads CASSLQGKPSTNEKLFF. The CDR3 coding sequence is TGTGCCAGCAGTTTACAGGGGAAGCCGTCAACTAATGAAAAACTGTTTTTT.

V and J are TRBV5-1 and TRBJ1-2; D is undetermined. Germline CDR1 SGHRS, CDR2 YFSETQ. This CDR3 region has 15 residues. Trimming stripped 0 bases from V and 2 bases from J, with 11 bases between. The CDR3 sequence is CASSLGGSANYGYTF. The CDR3 DNA is TGCGCCAGCAGCTTGGGCGGCAGCGCAAACTATGGCTACACCTTC.

This clone was seen once. This sequence joins TRBV9 and TRBJ1-1, with TRBD1 matching 8 bases. V dropped 4 bases and J dropped 0; count of bases not matched to a gene: 8. CDR3 length equals 16 residues. Germline-derived CDR1 and CDR2 are SGDLS and YYNGEE. CDR3: CASSFGQGIMNTEAFF. CDR3 coding DNA: TGTGCCAGCAGCTTCGGACAGGGTATAATGAACACTGAAGCTTTCTTT.

The chain uses TRBV12-3 or TRBV12-4 and TRBJ1-2, with 8 bases aligning to TRBD1. The CDR3 consists of 13 residues. Trimming took 5 bases from V and 8 from J; bases not matched to a gene: 7. The CDR3 region is CASSPETGEGYTF. The CDR3 DNA is TGTGCCAGCAGTCCCGAGACAGGGGAGGGCTACACCTTC.

The V gene is TRBV21-1, the J gene TRBJ1-3; the tabulated D call, TRBD1, remains unverified against the DNA. TRBV21-1 is designated a pseudogene. CDR3 size: 18 residues. The CDR3 bases are TGTGCCACATTACGGGACAGGGCCCTCAACAGCTCTGGAAACACCATATATTTT. Translated: CATLRDRALNSSGNTIYF.

The chain couples TRBV6-5 to TRBJ2-2; D unresolved. Between the trimmed V and J ends, which lost 2 bases and 7 bases, there was a span of 5 bases. From germline, CDR1 is MNHEY and CDR2 SVGAGI. The CDR3 runs 12 residues. The DNA for the CDR3 is TGTGCCAGCAGTTACATCTTCGGGGAGCTGTTTTTT. This gives the protein CASSYIFGELFF.

V is TRBV10-3 and J is TRBJ2-1, with a possible D match to TRBD1 (6 bases). Trimming removed 0 bases at V and 4 bases at J, with 7 bases between. CDR3 size: 14 residues. The germline V gene has CDR1 ENHRY and CDR2 SYGVKD. CDR3 bases: TGTGCCATCAGTGAGTCGGACAGTTACAATGAGCAGTTCTTC. It codes for CAISESDSYNEQFF.

The CDR3 reads CASSPTTDTQYF. In DNA form, the CDR3 reads TGTGCCAGCAGCCCAACAACGGATACGCAGTATTTT. The V and J genes are TRBV11-2 and TRBJ2-3; D ambiguous. V dropped 5 bases and J dropped 6 bases, with 9 bases sitting between them. Per the germline V gene, CDR1 is SGHAT and CDR2 is FQNNGV. The CDR3 length is 12 residues.

The table lists this clone with a few counts. This chain connects TRBV11-3 to TRBJ2-1; 9 nucleotides line up with TRBD2. Germline CDR1 and CDR2: SGHNT and YENEEA. The ends lost 5 bases at V and 0 bases at J; junction bases unmatched: 11. CDR3 length: 18 residues. CDR3 amino acids: CASSISGGPMSSYNEQFF. Here the CDR3 DNA reads TGTGCCAGCAGCATTAGCGGGGGCCCGATGAGCTCCTACAATGAGCAGTTCTTC.

The chain employs TRBV5-1 and TRBJ1-1, with 8 bases aligning to TRBD1. CDR3 size: 15 residues. The germline V gene has CDR1 SGHRS and CDR2 YFSETQ. Losses at the gene ends were 5 bases for V and 7 bases for J; bases not matched to a gene: 13. CDR3 loop: CASSLLQGGHYEAFF. The CDR3 DNA is TGCGCCAGCAGTTTACTACAGGGGGGCCACTATGAAGCTTTCTTT.

The V and J genes are TRBV5-1 and TRBJ1-1; 7 bases line up with TRBD1. V shed 4 bases and J 0 bases; nucleotides not matched to a gene: 6. The CDR3 has 15 residues. Per the germline V gene, CDR1 is SGHRS and CDR2 is YFSETQ. CDR3: CASSRRQGLNTEAFF. The CDR3 DNA reads as TGCGCCAGCAGCCGTAGACAGGGCCTGAACACTGAAGCTTTCTTT. Full variable domain (missing parts from reference TRBV5-1 and TRBJ1-1): KAGVTQTPRYLIKTRGQQVTLSCSPISGHRSVSWYQQTPGQGLQFLFEYFSETQRNKGNFPGRFSGRQFSNSRSEMNVSTLELGDSALYLCASSRRQGLNTEAFFGQGTRLTVV.

The chain carries TRBV9 and TRBJ2-3; D may be TRBD2 (6 bases). This CDR3 is built from 12 residues. Looked up from germline, CDR1 is SGDLS and CDR2 is YYNGEE. Between the trimmed V and J ends, which lost 4 bases and 5 bases, there was a span of 8 bases. The CDR3 reads CASSQTRDTQYF. DNA for the CDR3: TGTGCCAGCAGCCAGACTAGAGATACGCAGTATTTT.

The chain uses TRBV9 and TRBJ1-6; D unresolved. Trimming left V 2 bases short and J 7 bases short, with 19 bases between. The CDR3 runs to 17 residues. CDR1 is SGDLS, CDR2 YYNGEE, per germline. CDR3 amino acids: CASSVGMTPIENSPLHF. The DNA for the CDR3 is TGTGCCAGCAGCGTCGGGATGACACCAATCGAAAATTCACCCCTCCACTTT.

V and J are TRBV7-2 and TRBJ2-2, with 9 nucleotides matching TRBD1. The germline gives CDR1 SGHTA, CDR2 FQGNSA. J gave up 4 bases and V 3 bases, and 6 bases lay outside the gene matches. CDR3 size: 16 residues. The CDR3 here is CASSLDRGKGTGELFF. CDR3 in DNA: TGTGCCAGCAGCTTGGACAGGGGAAAGGGCACCGGGGAGCTGTTTTTT.